This T cell receptor (beta chain) was identified in a study of blood T cell repertoires in COVID-19. Sequenced by immunoSEQ multiplex PCR; TCRdb stores in-frame clones only, minus some. The sample holds about 120,000 clones; roughly 88% are singletons and the top ten take under 0.85%. The CDR3 length is 15 residues. Germline loops: CDR1 LGHDT, CDR2 YNNKEL (reference sequence). Trimming cost V 2 bases and J 5 bases, with 10 bases left between them. Sample: peripheral blood. This rearrangement joins TRBV3-1 (or the pseudogene TRBV3-2) to TRBJ1-6; D not resolved. The sequence was obtained from a woman aged 70 to 79 with acute or convalescent COVID-19. CDR3 sequence (DNA): TGTGCCAGCAGCCAACAGGCCACCAATAATTCACCCCTCCACTTT. Encoded protein: CASSQQATNNSPLHF.